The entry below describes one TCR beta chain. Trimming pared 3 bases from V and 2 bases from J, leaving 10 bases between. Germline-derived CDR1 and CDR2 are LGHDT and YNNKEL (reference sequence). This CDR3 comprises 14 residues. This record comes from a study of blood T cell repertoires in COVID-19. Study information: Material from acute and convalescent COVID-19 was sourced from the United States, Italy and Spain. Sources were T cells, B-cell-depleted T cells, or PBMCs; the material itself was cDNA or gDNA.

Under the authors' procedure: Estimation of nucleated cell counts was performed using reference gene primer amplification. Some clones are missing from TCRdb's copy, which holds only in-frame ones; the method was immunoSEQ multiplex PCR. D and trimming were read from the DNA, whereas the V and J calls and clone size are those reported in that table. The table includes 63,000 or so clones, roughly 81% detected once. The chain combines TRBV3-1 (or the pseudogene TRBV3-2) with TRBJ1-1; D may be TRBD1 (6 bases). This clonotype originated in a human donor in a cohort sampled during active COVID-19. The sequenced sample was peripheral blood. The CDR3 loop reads CASSQIQGNTEAFF. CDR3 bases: TGTGCCAGCAGCCAGATACAGGGTAACACTGAAGCTTTCTTT.